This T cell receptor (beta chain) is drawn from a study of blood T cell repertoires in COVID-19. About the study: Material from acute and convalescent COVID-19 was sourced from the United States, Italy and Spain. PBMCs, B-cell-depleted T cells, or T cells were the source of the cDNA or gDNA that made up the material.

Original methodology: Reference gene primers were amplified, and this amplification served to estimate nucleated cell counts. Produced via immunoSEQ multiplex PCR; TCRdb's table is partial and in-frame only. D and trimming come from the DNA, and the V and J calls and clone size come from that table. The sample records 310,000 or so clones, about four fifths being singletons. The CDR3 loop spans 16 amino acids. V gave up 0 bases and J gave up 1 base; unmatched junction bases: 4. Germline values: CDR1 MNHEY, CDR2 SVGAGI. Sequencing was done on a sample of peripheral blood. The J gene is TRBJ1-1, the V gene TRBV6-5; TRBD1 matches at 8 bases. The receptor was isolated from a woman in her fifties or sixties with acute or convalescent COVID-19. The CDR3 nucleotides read TGTGCCAGCAGTTACTCACGGGACAGGCCGAACACTGAAGCTTTCTTT. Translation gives CASSYSRDRPNTEAFF.